The 8 T cell receptor beta chains presented below share a single source sample, sequenced in a study of OX40 agonist ivuxolimab in advanced cancers. TCRdb's table, derived via immunoSEQ multiplex PCR, lists solely in-frame clones and lacks some. This table has over 150,000 clones, 90% to 95% appearing once. Sequencing was performed on CD4+ or CD8+ T cells sorted from blood, taken in a trial of the OX40 agonist ivuxolimab. The receptors shown here come from an adult with an advanced solid tumor such as melanoma, head and neck, liver or kidney cancer.

As to this clone: This CDR3 is also generated by other DNA sequences in the sample. The rearrangement joins TRBV7-2 to TRBJ1-5; D gene ambiguous. This CDR3 is 13 amino acids long. Germline assignment: CDR1 SGHTA and CDR2 FQGNSA. The V gene lost 5 bases and the J gene lost 4 bases, with 9 bases spanning the gap. The DNA for the CDR3 is TGTGCCAGCAGCCTAAACCCTAATCAGCCCCAGCATTTT. Encoded protein: CASSLNPNQPQHF.

V usage is TRBV29-1 and J usage is TRBJ2-2; D remains unclear. This CDR3 is built from 12 residues. Trimming took off 3 bases at V and 2 bases at J, with 4 bases between the two ends. In germline, CDR1 is SQVTM, CDR2 ANQGSEA. In nucleotides, the CDR3 is TGCAGCGTTGACAGTAACACCGGGGAGCTGTTTTTT. Amino acids: CSVDSNTGELFF.

The chain employs TRBV10-3 and TRBJ1-1; D might be TRBD1 (5 bases). The CDR3 loop spans 14 amino acids. Trimming pared 6 bases from V and 0 bases from J, leaving 11 bases between. Germline V gene lookup returns CDR1 ENHRY and CDR2 SYGVKD. CDR3 DNA: TGTGCCATCAGGGGGGTGGGAATGAACACTGAAGCTTTCTTT. Its protein product is CAIRGVGMNTEAFF.

The rearrangement links TRBV19 to TRBJ2-2, with D possibly being TRBD2 (5 bases). The germline V gene encodes CDR1 LNHDA and CDR2 SQIVND (reference sequence). V was cut by 3 bases and J by 2 bases, with 10 bases left in between. The CDR3 totals 15 residues. The CDR3 nucleotides read TGTGCCAGTAGTATGAAAGGGAGAAACACCGGGGAGCTGTTTTTT. This codes for CASSMKGRNTGELFF.

This sequence joins TRBV5-4 and TRBJ2-1, with D perhaps matching TRBD1 (5 bases). The CDR3 spans 13 residues. Trimming stripped 0 bases from V and 7 bases from J, with 8 bases between. Germline CDR1 SGHNT, CDR2 YYREEE (reference sequence). The CDR3 DNA follows: TGTGCCAGCAGCTTGGATAGGGGTAATGAGCAGTTCTTC. Its translation is CASSLDRGNEQFF. Drawing the rest from reference TRBV5-4 and TRBJ2-1, the complete variable domain is ETGVTQSPTHLIKTRGQQVTLRCSSQSGHNTVSWYQQALGQGPQFIFQYYREEENGRGNFPPRFSGLQFPNYSSELNVNALELDDSALYLCASSLDRGNEQFFGPGTRLTVL.

The chain carries TRBV2 and TRBJ2-2; 7 bases are shared with TRBD2. CDR1 and CDR2 from the germline V gene are SNHLY and FYNNEI. V dropped 7 bases and J dropped 3; count of bases not matched to a gene: 8. The CDR3 length is 15 residues. The CDR3: CASTGLAAYTGELFF. For the CDR3, the DNA is TGTGCCAGCACAGGGCTAGCGGCTTACACCGGGGAGCTGTTTTTT. The full variable domain, rest sourced from reference TRBV2 and TRBJ2-2, is EPEVTQTPSHQVTQMGQEVILRCVPISNHLYFYWYRQILGQKVEFLVSFYNNEISEKSEIFDDQFSVERPDGSNFTLKIRSTKLEDSAMYFCASTGLAAYTGELFFGEGSRLTVL.

The chain has TRBV7-2 and TRBJ1-5; a weak D match, TRBD1 (5 bases). V was shortened by 5 bases and J by 11 bases, with 13 bases between the two germline ends. The CDR3 runs 12 residues. From germline, CDR1 is SGHTA and CDR2 FQGNSA. The CDR3: CASSPGGWTQHF. For the CDR3, the DNA is TGTGCCAGCAGCCCCGGGGGTTGGACCCAGCATTTT.

This chain joins TRBV29-1 and TRBJ1-3; TRBD1 might be the D (6 bases). Trimming removed 3 bases from V and 4 bases from J, with 10 bases in between. The germline CDR1 and CDR2 sequences are SQVTM and ANQGSEA. CDR3 size: 13 residues. CDR3 DNA sequence: TGCAGCGTTGATGGGGGCCAGGGAAACACCATATATTTT. It yields the protein CSVDGGQGNTIYF.